The next 9 T cell receptor beta chains were all read from a single sample in a study of beta chain features in type 1 diabetes. The study's findings and limits: In every one of the four CD4+ subsets, TCRB CDR3s were moderately but significantly shorter in Type 1 diabetes patients.

No antigen is known for these receptors. Of the isolated RNA, all was reverse transcribed, and so the sequenced material was expressed TCRB transcripts. The method was immunoSEQ multiplex PCR; TCRdb's version includes in-frame clones alone and lacks a portion of them. The repertoire has about 660,000 clones, more than 13% of them found once; the top ten carry 0.035% to 0.045%. Sequencing input: naive CD4+ T cells from blood. Receptors were obtained from a man aged 18-30 years with type 1 diabetes.

The chain couples TRBV30 to TRBJ1-3; unclear D gene. Trimming left V 2 bases short and J 10 bases short, with 12 bases between. The germline CDR1 and CDR2 sequences are GTSNPN and SVGIG (reference sequence). The CDR3 has 12 residues. The DNA for the CDR3 is TGTGCCTGGAGTCCGGGGTTGAGTACCATATATTTT. It is translated as CAWSPGLSTIYF.

The chain recombines TRBV9 with TRBJ2-7; 11 bases are a match to TRBD2. Germline lookup yields CDR1 SGDLS and CDR2 YYNGEE. Germline trimming cut 2 bases from V and 4 bases from J; bases unmatched to any gene: 5. The CDR3 extends over 15 amino acids. CDR3 region: CASSVGTSGTYEQYF. CDR3 in DNA: TGTGCCAGCAGCGTTGGGACTAGCGGAACTTACGAGCAGTACTTC.

The genes are TRBV6-5 and TRBJ1-1; 7 bases are a match to TRBD1. Trimming removed 6 bases from V and 11 bases from J; junction bases left unmatched: 6. Germline values: CDR1 MNHEY, CDR2 SVGAGI. CDR3 length equals 11 residues. CDR3 residues: CASSLGQMAFF. DNA of the CDR3: TGTGCCAGCAGCCTGGGACAGATGGCTTTCTTT.

Written as DNA, the CDR3 is TGTGCCAGCAGTGAAGGGACAGACTATGGCTACACCTTC. This codes for CASSEGTDYGYTF. V is TRBV2 and J is TRBJ1-2; TRBD1 is a possible D gene (6 bases). This CDR3 region has 13 residues. The ends were cut back, 1 base at V and 3 bases at J, with 6 bases in the middle. The germline V gene encodes CDR1 SNHLY and CDR2 FYNNEI.

This clone has a handful of counts. This chain connects TRBV4-1 to TRBJ2-1; D possibly corresponds to TRBD1 (5 bases). The CDR3 contains 15 residues. V was shortened by 2 bases and J by 7 bases, with 15 bases between the two germline ends. Germline-derived CDR1 and CDR2 are MGHRA and YSYEKL. Written as DNA, the CDR3 is TGCGCCAGCAGCCAACCGATTTCTTCAGGGAATGAGCAGTTCTTC. This encodes CASSQPISSGNEQFF.

There are a few counts of this clone. The chain combines TRBV6-5 with TRBJ1-5, with D perhaps TRBD1 (5 bases). Trimming pared 6 bases from V and 0 bases from J, leaving 12 bases between. Germline-derived CDR1 and CDR2 are MNHEY and SVGAGI. This CDR3 is 15 amino acids long. In DNA form, the CDR3 reads TGTGCCAGCAGGGAGACAGTCTTTAGCAATCAGCCCCAGCATTTT. Translation: CASRETVFSNQPQHF.

The rearrangement joins TRBV18 to TRBJ2-7, with 9 bases fitting TRBD1. There are 15 residues in the CDR3. Germline-derived CDR1 and CDR2 are KGHSH and LQKENI. Trimming removed 3 bases from V and 5 bases from J; junction bases left unmatched: 8. In DNA form, the CDR3 reads TGTGCCAGCTCACCGGGACAGGGTGGTACCCACGAGCAGTACTTC. The encoded protein is CASSPGQGGTHEQYF.

The chain carries TRBV5-1 and TRBJ2-1, with 11 bases fitting TRBD2. The germline V gene has CDR1 SGHRS and CDR2 YFSETQ. This CDR3 spans 19 amino acids. With V trimmed by 1 base and J by 0 bases, 9 bases remained unmatched. The CDR3 DNA reads as TGCGCCAGCAGCTTGCGCTCTAGCGGGAGGCCCAGCTCCTACAATGAGCAGTTCTTC. Amino acids: CASSLRSSGRPSSYNEQFF. Using reference TRBV5-1 and TRBJ2-1 for the parts outside the CDR3, the full variable domain is KAGVTQTPRYLIKTRGQQVTLSCSPISGHRSVSWYQQTPGQGLQFLFEYFSETQRNKGNFPGRFSGRQFSNSRSEMNVSTLELGDSALYLCASSLRSSGRPSSYNEQFFGPGTRLTVL.

This clone was seen only a few times. The genes are TRBV10-3 and TRBJ2-7, with D perhaps TRBD1 (5 bases). Trimming cost V 2 bases and J 6 bases, with 17 bases left between them. The CDR3 is 15 residues long. The V gene's germline CDR1 is ENHRY and CDR2 SYGVKD. The CDR3 nucleotides read TGTGCCATCAGTGAGGCTCAGGGCGGAATCGGCGAGCAGTACTTC. Protein sequence: CAISEAQGGIGEQYF.